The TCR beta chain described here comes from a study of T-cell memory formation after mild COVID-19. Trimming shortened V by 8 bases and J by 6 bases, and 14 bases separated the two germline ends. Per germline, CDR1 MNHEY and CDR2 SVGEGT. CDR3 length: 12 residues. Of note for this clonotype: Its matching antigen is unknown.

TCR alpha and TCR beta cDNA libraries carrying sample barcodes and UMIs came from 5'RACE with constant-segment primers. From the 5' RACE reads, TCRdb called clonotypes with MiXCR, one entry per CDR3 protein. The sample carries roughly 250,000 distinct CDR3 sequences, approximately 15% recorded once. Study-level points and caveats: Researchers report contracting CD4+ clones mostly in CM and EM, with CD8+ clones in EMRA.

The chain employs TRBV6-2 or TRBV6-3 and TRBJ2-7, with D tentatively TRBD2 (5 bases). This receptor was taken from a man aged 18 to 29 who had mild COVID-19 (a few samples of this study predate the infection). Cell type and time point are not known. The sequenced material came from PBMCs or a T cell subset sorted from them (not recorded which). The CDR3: CASAGGGVEQYF. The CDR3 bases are TGTGCCAGCGCGGGCGGAGGCGTCGAGCAGTACTTC.